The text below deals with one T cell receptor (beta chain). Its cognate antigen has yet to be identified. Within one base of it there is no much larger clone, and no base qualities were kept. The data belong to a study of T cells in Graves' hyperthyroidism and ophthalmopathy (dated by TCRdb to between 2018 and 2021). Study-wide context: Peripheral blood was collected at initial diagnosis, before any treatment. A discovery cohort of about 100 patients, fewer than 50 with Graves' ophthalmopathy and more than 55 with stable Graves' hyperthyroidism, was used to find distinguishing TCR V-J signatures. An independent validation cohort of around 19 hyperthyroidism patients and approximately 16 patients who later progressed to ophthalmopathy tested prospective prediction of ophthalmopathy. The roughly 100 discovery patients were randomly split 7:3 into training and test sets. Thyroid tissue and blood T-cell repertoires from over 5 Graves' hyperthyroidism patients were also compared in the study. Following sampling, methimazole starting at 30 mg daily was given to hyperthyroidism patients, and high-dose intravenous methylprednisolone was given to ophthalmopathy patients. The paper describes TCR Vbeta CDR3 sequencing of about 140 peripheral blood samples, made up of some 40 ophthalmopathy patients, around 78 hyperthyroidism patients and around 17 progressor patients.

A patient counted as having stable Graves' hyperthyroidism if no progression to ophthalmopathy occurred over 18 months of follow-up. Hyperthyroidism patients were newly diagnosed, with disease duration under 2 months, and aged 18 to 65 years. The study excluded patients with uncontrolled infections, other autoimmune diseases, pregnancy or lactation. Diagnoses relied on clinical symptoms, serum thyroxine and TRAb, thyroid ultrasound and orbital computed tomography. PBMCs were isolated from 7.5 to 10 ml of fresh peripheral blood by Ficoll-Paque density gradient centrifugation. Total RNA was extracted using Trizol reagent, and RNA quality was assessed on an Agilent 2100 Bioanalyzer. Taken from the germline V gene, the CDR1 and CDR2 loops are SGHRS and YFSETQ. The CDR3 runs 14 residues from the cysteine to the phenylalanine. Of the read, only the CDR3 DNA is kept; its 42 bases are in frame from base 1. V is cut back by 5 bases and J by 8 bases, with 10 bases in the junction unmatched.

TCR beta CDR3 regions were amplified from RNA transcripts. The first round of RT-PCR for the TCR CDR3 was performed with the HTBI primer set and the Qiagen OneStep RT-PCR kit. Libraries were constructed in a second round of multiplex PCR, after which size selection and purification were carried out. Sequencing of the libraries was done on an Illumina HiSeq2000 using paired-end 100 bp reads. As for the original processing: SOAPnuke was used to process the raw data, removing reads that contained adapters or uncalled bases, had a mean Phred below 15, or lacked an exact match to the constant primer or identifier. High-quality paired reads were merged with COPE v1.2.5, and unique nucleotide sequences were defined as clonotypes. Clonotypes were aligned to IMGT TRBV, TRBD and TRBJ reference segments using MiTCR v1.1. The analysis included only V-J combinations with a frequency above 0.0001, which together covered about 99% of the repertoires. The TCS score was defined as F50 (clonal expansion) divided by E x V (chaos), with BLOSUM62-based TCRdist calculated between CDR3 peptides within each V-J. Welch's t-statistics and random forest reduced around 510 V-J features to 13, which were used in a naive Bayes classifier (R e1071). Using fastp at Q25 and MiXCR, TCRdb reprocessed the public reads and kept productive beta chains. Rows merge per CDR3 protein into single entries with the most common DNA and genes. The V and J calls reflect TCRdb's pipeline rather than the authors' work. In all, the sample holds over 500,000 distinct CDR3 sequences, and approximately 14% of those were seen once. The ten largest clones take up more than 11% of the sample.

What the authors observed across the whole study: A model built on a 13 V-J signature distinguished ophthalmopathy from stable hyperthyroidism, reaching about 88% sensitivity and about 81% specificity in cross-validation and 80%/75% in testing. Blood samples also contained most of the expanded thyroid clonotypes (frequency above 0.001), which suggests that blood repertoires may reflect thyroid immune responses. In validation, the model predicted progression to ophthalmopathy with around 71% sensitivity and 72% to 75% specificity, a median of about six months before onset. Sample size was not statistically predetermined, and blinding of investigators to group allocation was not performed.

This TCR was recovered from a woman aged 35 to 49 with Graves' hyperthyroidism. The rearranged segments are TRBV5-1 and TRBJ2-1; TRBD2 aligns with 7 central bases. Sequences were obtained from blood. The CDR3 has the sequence CASRGEGVGDEQFF. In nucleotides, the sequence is TGCGCCAGCAGGGGGGAGGGAGTCGGAGATGAGCAGTTCTTC.